Following are 22 T cell receptor beta chains from one sample sequenced in a study. Cells sorted as Tregs were CD4+, CD25+ and CD127-/low. TCRdb analysed the 5' RACE reads with MiXCR anew, one entry per CDR3 protein. The table has around 44,000 distinct CDR3 sequences, about 20% seen once. Sequencing input: Tregs sorted from blood. Receptor source: a female donor with breast cancer.

This clonotype was detected a few times. The gene calls are TRBV27 and TRBJ1-1; no reliable D call. Germline CDR1 is MNHEY and CDR2 is SMNVEV (reference sequence). Trimming took off 8 bases at V and 1 base at J, with 11 bases between the two ends. The CDR3 extends over 13 amino acids. CDR3 in amino acids: CASGYNTNTEAFF. The CDR3 coding sequence is TGTGCCAGCGGTTATAACACGAACACTGAAGCTTTCTTT.

The chain has TRBV7-2 and TRBJ2-2, with D hard to call. Germline V CDR1 and CDR2: SGHTA, FQGNSA. V lost 5 bases and J 10 bases, leaving 14 bases between the germline ends. The length of the CDR3 is 13 residues. CDR3 nucleotide sequence: TGTGCCAGCAGCCACCCCCGCGGCTCGGAGCTGTTTTTT. Translation: CASSHPRGSELFF.

This CDR3 is CAWSVIGGLNTEAFF. DNA of the CDR3: TGTGCCTGGAGTGTAATAGGAGGGTTGAACACTGAAGCTTTCTTT. This chain uses TRBV30 with TRBJ1-1, with D uncertain. The CDR3 is 15 residues long. Germline lookup yields CDR1 GTSNPN and CDR2 SVGIG (reference sequence). V lost 0 bases and J 0 bases, leaving 11 bases between the germline ends. The whole variable domain, filled in from reference TRBV30 and TRBJ1-1, reads SQTIHQWPATLVQPVGSPLSLECTVEGTSNPNLYWYRQAAGRGLQLLFYSVGIGQISSEVPQNLSASRPQDRQFILSSKKLLLSDSGFYLCAWSVIGGLNTEAFFGQGTRLTVV.

In regard to this clonotype: A read error is likely, as this CDR3 ends without the conserved phenylalanine or tryptophan. The gene calls are TRBV27 and TRBJ1-6; D call uncertain. The CDR3 runs to 11 residues. CDR1 and CDR2 from the germline V gene are MNHEY and SMNVEV (reference sequence). V lost 4 bases, J lost 6 bases, and 1 base lay in between. The CDR3 is CASSSNSPLHL. Here the CDR3 DNA reads TGTGCCAGCAGTTCTAATTCACCCCTCCACCTT.

This clonotype was seen at least ten times. This chain joins TRBV27 and TRBJ2-1, with TRBD2 matching over 8 bases. CDR1 is MNHEY, CDR2 SMNVEV, per germline (reference sequence). With 5 bases clipped from V and 5 bases from J, the junction kept 11 bases outside the gene matches. The CDR3 spans 16 residues. Here the CDR3 reads CASSAPGTRGHNEQFF. DNA for the CDR3: TGTGCCAGCAGTGCACCCGGGACTAGGGGCCACAATGAGCAGTTCTTC.

This clonotype was counted at least ten times. The chain employs TRBV25-1 and TRBJ1-4; TRBD1 might be the D (6 bases). The germline V and J ends were trimmed by 4 bases and 0 bases, with 9 bases remaining between them. The CDR3 consists of 15 residues. The germline gives CDR1 MGHDK, CDR2 SYGVNS. The CDR3 loop reads CASSVPGATNEKLFF. As DNA, the CDR3 is TGTGCCAGCAGTGTTCCAGGGGCAACTAATGAAAAACTGTTTTTT.

Regarding this clonotype: This sequence may be a read error, since a much larger clone differs from it by one base. The CDR3 does not end in the conserved phenylalanine or tryptophan, so this is likely a read error. The gene calls are TRBV7-8 and TRBJ2-5; D might be TRBD1 or TRBD2, each matching 5 bases. Between the trimmed V and J ends, which lost 1 base and 1 base, there was a span of 7 bases. The length of the CDR3 is 14 residues. Germline V gene data show CDR1 as SGHVS and CDR2 as FQNEAQ. The CDR3 loop is CASSLGGGQETQYS. For the CDR3, the DNA is TGTGCCAGCAGCTTAGGTGGGGGCCAAGAGACCCAGTACTCC.

This clonotype has just a few counts. The V and J genes are TRBV3-1 and TRBJ2-3, with unresolved D. This CDR3 has 15 residues. Germline V gene data show CDR1 as LGHDT and CDR2 as YNNKEL (reference sequence). The V end was cut by 1 base, the J end by 1 base, with 9 bases between. The CDR3 DNA reads TGTGCCAGCAGCCAAGTTGGTTCTGGCACAGATACGCAGTATTTT. Protein: CASSQVGSGTDTQYF.

V usage is TRBV9 and J usage is TRBJ2-2; 7 nucleotides match TRBD2. The CDR3 is 17 residues long. CDR1 SGDLS and CDR2 YYNGEE come from the germline V gene. With V trimmed by 2 bases and J by 1 base, 8 bases remained unmatched. CDR3 sequence (DNA): TGTGCCAGCAGCGTTGGGCTAGCGGACTTGAACACCGGGGAGCTGTTTTTT. It encodes CASSVGLADLNTGELFF.

There are many counts of this clonotype. The chain recombines TRBV4-1 with TRBJ2-1; 11 bases map to TRBD2. The CDR3 loop spans 15 amino acids. V shed 1 base and J 4 bases; nucleotides not matched to a gene: 0. From germline, CDR1 is MGHRA and CDR2 YSYEKL. The CDR3 region has the DNA TGCGCCAGCAGCCAAGGACTAGCGGGATACAATGAGCAGTTCTTC. Its translation: CASSQGLAGYNEQFF.

Of note for this clonotype: A much bigger clone sits one base away, suggesting this may be a read error. This rearrangement joins TRBV9 to TRBJ2-3, with 8 bases lining up with TRBD1. Germline values: CDR1 SGDLS, CDR2 YYNGEE. The CDR3 contains 15 residues. CDR3 sequence reads: CAGSGRQGATDTQYF. The CDR3 coding sequence is TGTGCCGGCAGCGGGCGGCAGGGGGCCACAGATACGCAGTATTTT.

This clonotype was recorded a few times. The rearrangement uses TRBV6-5 and TRBJ2-7; 12 bases match TRBD2. Germline V gene lookup returns CDR1 MNHEY and CDR2 SVGAGI. This CDR3 contains 15 residues. Trimming cost V 2 bases and J 7 bases; bases outside gene matches: 6. CDR3 protein: CASSYLAGGPEEQYF. The DNA for the CDR3 is TGTGCCAGCAGTTACCTAGCGGGAGGGCCTGAAGAGCAGTACTTC.

A few counts support this clonotype. The chain uses TRBV20-1 and TRBJ2-5; possibly TRBD1 for D (7 bases). The CDR3 has 16 amino acids. The V end lost 3 bases, the J end lost 2 bases, and 19 bases lay between the germline ends. Per germline, CDR1 DFQATT and CDR2 SNEGSKA (reference sequence). The CDR3: CSASYRDRGGQETQYF. In nucleotides, the CDR3 is TGCAGTGCTAGTTACCGGGACAGAGGGGGGCAAGAGACCCAGTACTTC.

In its sample, this clonotype was seen many times. CDR3 residues: CASSTRVQETQYF. The DNA of the CDR3 is TGTGCCAGCAGCACCCGGGTTCAAGAGACCCAGTACTTC. The chain links TRBV7-2 to TRBJ2-5; no reliable D call. The germline V gene has CDR1 SGHTA and CDR2 FQGNSA. The CDR3 spans 13 residues. Trimming removed 5 bases from V and 2 bases from J, with 9 bases in between. The variable domain in full, with the rest retrieved from reference TRBV7-2 and TRBJ2-5, is GAGVSQSPSNKVTEKGKDVELRCDPISGHTALYWYRQSLGQGLEFLIYFQGNSAPDKSGLPSDRFSAERTGGSVSTLTIQRTQQEDSAVYLCASSTRVQETQYFGPGTRLLVL.

This clonotype turned up a few times. The chain is built from TRBV27 and TRBJ2-5, with D perhaps TRBD1 (5 bases). Per germline, CDR1 MNHEY and CDR2 SMNVEV (reference sequence). V lost 8 bases and J lost 4, with 14 bases in between. The CDR3 spans 13 residues. The CDR3 loop reads CASGRVMGETQYF. CDR3 coding DNA: TGTGCCAGCGGCAGGGTAATGGGAGAGACCCAGTACTTC.

As to this clonotype: This may come from a read error, since a much larger clone is one base off. This rearrangement joins TRBV28 to TRBJ2-7; D is possibly TRBD1 (6 bases). The CDR3 spans 14 residues. The germline V gene encodes CDR1 MDHEN and CDR2 SYDVKM. The CDR3 coding sequence is TGTACCAGCAGTTCGGACAGTGGGGTTGACGAGCAGTACTTC. Residues: CTSSSDSGVDEQYF.

This clonotype has a handful of counts. The chain's CDR3 is CASTSTTSGSDEQFF. Here the CDR3 DNA reads TGTGCCAGCACCTCGACCACTAGCGGGAGTGATGAGCAGTTCTTC. The rearrangement joins TRBV2 to TRBJ2-1; 11 bases line up with TRBD2. Germline assignment: CDR1 SNHLY and CDR2 FYNNEI. The CDR3 has 15 amino acids. The trim removed 7 bases at V and 8 bases at J, leaving 10 bases unmatched.

The chain employs TRBV28 and TRBJ1-5; weak D call: TRBD1 (5 bases). The CDR3 covers 15 residues. Trimming took off 5 bases at V and 5 bases at J, with 16 bases between the two ends. The germline V gene encodes CDR1 MDHEN and CDR2 SYDVKM. CDR3 sequence: CASSPSGGGYQPQHF. CDR3 coding DNA: TGTGCCAGCAGTCCGTCCGGGGGGGGGTATCAGCCCCAGCATTTT.

This clonotype is a singleton in its sample. A single base separates this from a much larger clone, so it may be a read error. The CDR3 sequence: CASKLGGLADEQFF. CDR3 DNA: TGCGCCAGCAAATTGGGGGGGCTAGCCGATGAGCAGTTCTTC. V and J are TRBV5-1 and TRBJ2-1; a possible D gene is TRBD2 (7 bases). The CDR3 runs 14 residues. With 6 bases removed from V and 8 bases from J, the gap between germline ends came to 18 bases. Germline CDR1 reads SGHRS; CDR2 reads YFSETQ. Combining the CDR3 with reference TRBV5-1 and TRBJ2-1 gives the whole variable domain KAGVTQTPRYLIKTRGQQVTLSCSPISGHRSVSWYQQTPGQGLQFLFEYFSETQRNKGNFPGRFSGRQFSNSRSEMNVSTLELGDSALYLCASKLGGLADEQFFGPGTRLTVL.

The chain uses TRBV6-1 and TRBJ2-5, with D uncertain. The germline V and J ends were trimmed by 6 bases and 3 bases, with 8 bases remaining between them. The CDR3 length is 12 residues. CDR1 and CDR2 (germline): MNHNS, SASEGT. The CDR3 here is CASRGLEETQYF. CDR3 sequence (DNA): TGTGCCAGCAGGGGGTTAGAAGAGACCCAGTACTTC.

V and J are TRBV28 and TRBJ1-2; D uncertain. CDR3 length: 13 amino acids. CDR1 and CDR2 (germline): MDHEN, SYDVKM. Trimming removed 4 bases at V and 3 bases at J, with 9 bases between. For the CDR3, the DNA is TGTGCCAGCAGTTCCCCCTACGACTATGGCTACACCTTC. Protein product: CASSSPYDYGYTF.

The V gene is TRBV13, the J gene TRBJ2-1, with D possibly being TRBD2 (6 bases). The CDR3 is 20 residues long. Germline V lookup: CDR1 PRHDT, CDR2 FYEKMQ (reference sequence). V was cut by 4 bases and J by 8 bases, with 33 bases left in between. CDR3 sequence: CASSSLDRSAGIDQEDEQFF. DNA for the CDR3: TGTGCCAGCAGCTCATTAGACCGATCGGCGGGAATCGACCAGGAGGATGAGCAGTTCTTC.